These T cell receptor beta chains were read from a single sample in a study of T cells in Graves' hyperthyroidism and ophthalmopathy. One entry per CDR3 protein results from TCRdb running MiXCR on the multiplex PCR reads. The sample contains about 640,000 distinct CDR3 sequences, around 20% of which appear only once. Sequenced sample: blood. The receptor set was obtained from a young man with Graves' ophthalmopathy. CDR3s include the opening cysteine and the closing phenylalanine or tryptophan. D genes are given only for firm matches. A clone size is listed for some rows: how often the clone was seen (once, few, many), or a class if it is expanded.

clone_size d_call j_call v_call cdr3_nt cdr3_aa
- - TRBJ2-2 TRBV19 TGTGCCAGTAGTCTCACGGGACATAACACCGGGGAGCTGTTTTTT CASSLTGHNTGELFF
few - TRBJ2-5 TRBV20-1 TGCAGTCCCGCGGCGGCGGAGACCCAGTACTTC CSPAAAETQYF
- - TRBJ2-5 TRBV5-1 TGCGCCAGCAGCCCCAGTGGTGCACAAGAGACCCAGTACTTC CASSPSGAQETQYF
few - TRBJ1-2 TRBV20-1 TGCAGTGCTAGCCTGACAGGTCCTAACTATGGCTACACCTTC CSASLTGPNYGYTF
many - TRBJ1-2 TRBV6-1 TGTGCCAGCAGACGACAGGAGTATGGCTACACCTTC CASRRQEYGYTF
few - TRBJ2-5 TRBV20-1 TGCAGTGCGGCACCAGCCACAGGAACCCAGTACTTC CSAAPATGTQYF
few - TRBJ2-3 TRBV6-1 TGTGCCAGCACTGACGCCGGGACTCGCGGAGGTACGCAGTATTTT CASTDAGTRGGTQYF
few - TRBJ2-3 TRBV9 TGTGCCAGCAGCGTAGGTTTCCGGGACCCCACGCAGTATTTT CASSVGFRDPTQYF
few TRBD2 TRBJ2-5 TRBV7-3 TGTGCCAGCAGCTTACCCCTAGCCGGGGGGGGAGCGGGGGAGACCCAGTACTTC CASSLPLAGGGAGETQYF
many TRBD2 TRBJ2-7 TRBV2 TGTGCCAGCAGCGAAAAATCCAGCGGGAAACCAGAGCAGTACTTC CASSEKSSGKPEQYF
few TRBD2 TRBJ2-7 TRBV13 TGTGCCAGCAGCCCGGGGACTAGCGTGGACTCCTACGAGCAGTACTTC CASSPGTSVDSYEQYF
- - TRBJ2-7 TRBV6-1 TGTGCCAGCAAAAACTCCTACGAGCAGTACTTC CASKNSYEQYF
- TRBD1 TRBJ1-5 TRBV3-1 TGTGCCAGCAGCCATTCGGGGACAGGGGCTTACCAGCCCCAGCATTTT CASSHSGTGAYQPQHF
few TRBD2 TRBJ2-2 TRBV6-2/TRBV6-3 TGTGCCAGCAGCTTCAACGGTAGCGGGATTTGGTCCGGGGAGCTGTTTTTT CASSFNGSGIWSGELFF
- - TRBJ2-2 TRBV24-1 TGTGCCACCAGTGATTCCTCAGGGGCGAGGACCGGGGAGCTGTTTTTT CATSDSSGARTGELFF
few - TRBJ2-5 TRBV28 TGTGCCAGCGGAGATCCCAGCGAGACCCAGTACTTC CASGDPSETQYF
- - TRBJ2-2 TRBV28 TGTGCCAGCAGTCCCTATTGGGGAGCCGGGGAGCTGTTTTTT CASSPYWGAGELFF
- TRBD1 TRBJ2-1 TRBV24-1 TGTGCCACCAGTGACAGCCGGGACAGGCGGAATGAGCAGTTCTTC CATSDSRDRRNEQFF
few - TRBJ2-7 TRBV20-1 TGCAGTGCGGCAGGGACGGCTTACGAGCAGTACTTC CSAAGTAYEQYF
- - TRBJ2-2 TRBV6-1 TGTGCCAGCAGGGGAGGGACATTGATCGGGGAGCTGTTTTTT CASRGGTLIGELFF
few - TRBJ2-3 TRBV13 TGTGCCAGCAGCTTGGGGATGCGGGGACCACCTACAGACACGCAGTATTTT CASSLGMRGPPTDTQYF
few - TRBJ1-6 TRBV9 TGTGCCAGCAGTGCAACGGGGGGGACACCTAATAATTCACCCCTCCACTTT CASSATGGTPNNSPLHF
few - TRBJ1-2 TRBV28 TGTGCCAGCAGCGCAAAACAGAGGGCGCGCTACACCTTC CASSAKQRARYTF
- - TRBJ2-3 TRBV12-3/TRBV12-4 TGTGCCAGCAGCCCCGACGGCCTTGGGACAGATACGCAGTATTTT CASSPDGLGTDTQYF
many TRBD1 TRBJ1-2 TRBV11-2 TGTGCCAGCAGCTTGGACCCTGGACAGGCCGGGGGCTACACCTTC CASSLDPGQAGGYTF
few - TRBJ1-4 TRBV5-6 TGTGCCAGCAGCTCCGGGACTCGGGAGGCAAAACTGTTTTTT CASSSGTREAKLFF
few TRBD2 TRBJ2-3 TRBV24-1 TGTGCCACCAGCTTCCCGGGACTAGCGGGAGGGAACACAGATACGCAGTATTTT CATSFPGLAGGNTDTQYF
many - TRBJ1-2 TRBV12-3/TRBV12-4 TGTGCCAGCACCGCTACGGGGTCGGGAATCTATGGCTACACCTTC CASTATGSGIYGYTF
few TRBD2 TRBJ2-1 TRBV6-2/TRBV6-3 TGTGCCAGCAAGACTAGCGGGAGGGCTCAGCAGTTCTTC CASKTSGRAQQFF
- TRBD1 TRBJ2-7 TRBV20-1 TGCAGTGCTAGGGGGAAGGGACAGGTTACCTACGAGCAGTACTTC CSARGKGQVTYEQYF